A selection of T cell receptor beta chains follows, all from one sample in a study of T cell clonotyping in hematopoietic cell transplantation. Sequencing used immunoSEQ multiplex PCR; TCRdb keeps in-frame clones, though not all of them. Of 75,000 to 95,000 clones in the sample, almost 97% were seen once. The starting material was peripheral blood mononuclear cells, obtained before stem cell transplant. These receptors originate from a woman between 45 and 60 years old with acute myeloid leukemia. Some clones in this sample may be carry-over from other donors' samples. Both conserved end residues are part of each CDR3. Fields, in order: clone size, J gene, V gene, D gene, CDR3 protein, CDR3 DNA. The D gene is left open where the match is weak. Size tells how often a clone was seen (once, few, many) or the class of an expanded clone, and some rows leave it out.

clone size: .; J gene: TRBJ2-7; V gene: TRBV9; D gene: TRBD2; CDR3 protein: CASSVGRGVPYEQYF; CDR3 DNA: TGTGCCAGCAGCGTGGGACGGGGGGTACCCTACGAGCAGTACTTC
clone size: .; J gene: TRBJ1-1; V gene: TRBV30; D gene: TRBD1; CDR3 protein: CAWTKQGATEAFF; CDR3 DNA: TGTGCCTGGACCAAACAGGGGGCCACTGAAGCTTTCTTT
clone size: once; J gene: TRBJ1-5; V gene: TRBV9; D gene: .; CDR3 protein: CASSVGGNSNQPQHF; CDR3 DNA: TGTGCCAGCAGCGTAGGCGGGAATAGCAATCAGCCCCAGCATTTT
clone size: .; J gene: TRBJ1-1; V gene: TRBV7-3; D gene: TRBD1; CDR3 protein: CASSLNPSLSGQGALTEAFF; CDR3 DNA: TGTGCCAGCAGCTTAAATCCCTCGTTGTCGGGACAGGGAGCTTTAACTGAAGCTTTCTTT
clone size: .; J gene: TRBJ2-5; V gene: TRBV4-1; D gene: TRBD2; CDR3 protein: CATSRGGLAGRQETQYF; CDR3 DNA: TGCGCCACTTCAAGGGGGGGACTAGCGGGTCGTCAAGAGACCCAGTACTTC
clone size: .; J gene: TRBJ1-2; V gene: TRBV10-3; D gene: .; CDR3 protein: CAIRETTGLSYTF; CDR3 DNA: TGTGCCATCAGAGAAACGACAGGTCTGAGCTACACCTTC
clone size: .; J gene: TRBJ1-3; V gene: TRBV2; D gene: .; CDR3 protein: CATNLRSGNTIYF; CDR3 DNA: TGTGCCACCAACTTGCGGTCTGGAAACACCATATATTTT
clone size: .; J gene: TRBJ2-5; V gene: TRBV2; D gene: TRBD1; CDR3 protein: CASRRDRVGQETQYF; CDR3 DNA: TGTGCCAGCAGACGGGACAGGGTGGGACAAGAGACCCAGTACTTC
clone size: .; J gene: TRBJ1-5; V gene: TRBV2; D gene: .; CDR3 protein: CASSREENQPQHF; CDR3 DNA: TGTGCCAGCAGCCGGGAGGAGAATCAGCCCCAGCATTTT
clone size: few; J gene: TRBJ1-2; V gene: TRBV28; D gene: .; CDR3 protein: CASSLSRTYGYTF; CDR3 DNA: TGTGCCAGCAGTCTGTCGCGGACCTATGGCTACACCTTC
clone size: once; J gene: TRBJ1-2; V gene: TRBV15; D gene: .; CDR3 protein: CATSRDQSTVPLNYGYTF; CDR3 DNA: TGTGCCACCAGCAGAGATCAATCAACTGTCCCTCTGAACTATGGCTACACCTTC
clone size: .; J gene: TRBJ1-4; V gene: TRBV5-1; D gene: .; CDR3 protein: CASSFSDGLFPEKLFF; CDR3 DNA: TGCGCCAGCAGCTTTTCGGACGGATTATTCCCTGAAAAACTGTTTTTT
clone size: .; J gene: TRBJ1-3; V gene: TRBV30; D gene: .; CDR3 protein: CAWSGRMGGGEVPGNTIYF; CDR3 DNA: TGTGCCTGGAGTGGACGAATGGGGGGGGGCGAGGTTCCTGGAAACACCATATATTTT
clone size: .; J gene: TRBJ1-1; V gene: TRBV7-8; D gene: .; CDR3 protein: CASSLDLGRAFF; CDR3 DNA: TGTGCCAGCAGCTTAGATTTGGGTCGAGCTTTCTTT
clone size: .; J gene: TRBJ2-6; V gene: TRBV7-2; D gene: .; CDR3 protein: CASSVTPRGSGANVLTF; CDR3 DNA: TGTGCCAGCAGCGTAACCCCCAGGGGCTCTGGGGCCAACGTCCTGACTTTC
clone size: .; J gene: TRBJ2-7; V gene: TRBV5-1; D gene: .; CDR3 protein: CASSLEQGAYEQYF; CDR3 DNA: TGCGCCAGCAGCTTGGAACAGGGAGCCTACGAGCAGTACTTC
clone size: .; J gene: TRBJ2-7; V gene: TRBV5-1; D gene: TRBD1; CDR3 protein: CASSSRTGEYEQYF; CDR3 DNA: TGCGCCAGCAGCTCTCGGACAGGTGAATACGAGCAGTACTTC
clone size: .; J gene: TRBJ2-7; V gene: TRBV2; D gene: TRBD2; CDR3 protein: CASSEWASGAWEQYF; CDR3 DNA: TGTGCCAGCAGTGAATGGGCTAGCGGGGCCTGGGAGCAGTACTTC
clone size: once; J gene: TRBJ2-1; V gene: TRBV10-1; D gene: TRBD2; CDR3 protein: CARLAGAPSYNEQFF; CDR3 DNA: TGCGCCAGACTAGCGGGAGCCCCCTCCTACAATGAGCAGTTCTTC
clone size: .; J gene: TRBJ1-3; V gene: TRBV6-5; D gene: .; CDR3 protein: CASSSGATGNTIYF; CDR3 DNA: TGTGCCAGCAGTTCGGGGGCGACTGGAAACACCATATATTTT
clone size: .; J gene: TRBJ2-3; V gene: TRBV5-4; D gene: TRBD2; CDR3 protein: CASSLATSGGAATQYF; CDR3 DNA: TGTGCCAGCAGCTTGGCTACTAGCGGGGGAGCGGCTACGCAGTATTTT
clone size: .; J gene: TRBJ1-3; V gene: TRBV11-2; D gene: .; CDR3 protein: CASSLGRSSGNTIYF; CDR3 DNA: TGTGCCAGCAGCTTAGGCAGGAGCTCTGGAAACACCATATATTTT
clone size: .; J gene: TRBJ2-5; V gene: TRBV10-3; D gene: TRBD1; CDR3 protein: CAISPGTAQETQYF; CDR3 DNA: TGTGCCATCAGTCCCGGGACAGCCCAAGAGACCCAGTACTTC
clone size: .; J gene: TRBJ2-7; V gene: TRBV28; D gene: .; CDR3 protein: CASSLSAGFYEQYF; CDR3 DNA: TGTGCCAGCAGTTTATCTGCAGGGTTCTACGAGCAGTACTTC
clone size: once; J gene: TRBJ1-2; V gene: TRBV20-1; D gene: .; CDR3 protein: CSAWDYYGYTF; CDR3 DNA: TGCAGTGCTTGGGACTACTATGGCTACACCTTC
clone size: .; J gene: TRBJ2-7; V gene: TRBV7-6; D gene: TRBD2; CDR3 protein: CASSPASGRAYEQYF; CDR3 DNA: TGTGCCAGCAGCCCCGCTAGCGGGAGGGCCTACGAGCAGTACTTC
clone size: .; J gene: TRBJ2-5; V gene: TRBV7-9; D gene: TRBD1; CDR3 protein: CASSSTTGGETQYF; CDR3 DNA: TGTGCCAGCAGCTCGACGACAGGGGGCGAGACCCAGTACTTC
clone size: .; J gene: TRBJ2-2; V gene: TRBV28; D gene: .; CDR3 protein: CASSLRAGELFF; CDR3 DNA: TGTGCCAGCAGTTTGAGGGCCGGGGAGCTGTTTTTT
clone size: .; J gene: TRBJ1-3; V gene: TRBV29-1; D gene: .; CDR3 protein: CSVQSSGNTIYF; CDR3 DNA: TGCAGCGTTCAGAGCTCTGGAAACACCATATATTTT
clone size: .; J gene: TRBJ2-3; V gene: TRBV28; D gene: .; CDR3 protein: CASSPLRGTDTQYF; CDR3 DNA: TGTGCCAGCAGTCCCTTGAGGGGGACAGATACGCAGTATTTT
clone size: .; J gene: TRBJ2-3; V gene: TRBV6-1; D gene: .; CDR3 protein: CATQGTFSDTQYF; CDR3 DNA: TGTGCCACCCAGGGGACATTTTCAGATACGCAGTATTTT
clone size: once; J gene: TRBJ1-2; V gene: TRBV4-2; D gene: TRBD1; CDR3 protein: CASSRQSEGASGYTF; CDR3 DNA: TGTGCCAGCAGCCGACAATCCGAGGGGGCGAGCGGCTACACCTTC
clone size: few; J gene: TRBJ2-7; V gene: TRBV27; D gene: .; CDR3 protein: CASRLGPLATNSYEQYF; CDR3 DNA: TGTGCCAGCAGATTAGGGCCACTAGCAACCAACTCCTACGAGCAGTACTTC
clone size: .; J gene: TRBJ1-1; V gene: TRBV4-2; D gene: .; CDR3 protein: CASSQEGAEAFF; CDR3 DNA: TGTGCCAGCAGCCAAGAAGGGGCTGAAGCTTTCTTT
clone size: .; J gene: TRBJ2-7; V gene: TRBV5-1; D gene: .; CDR3 protein: CASSSDGYEQYF; CDR3 DNA: TGCGCCAGCAGCTCGGACGGTTACGAGCAGTACTTC
clone size: .; J gene: TRBJ1-5; V gene: TRBV19; D gene: .; CDR3 protein: CASSISNQPQHF; CDR3 DNA: TGTGCCAGTAGTATCTCCAATCAGCCCCAGCATTTT
clone size: .; J gene: TRBJ2-1; V gene: TRBV7-6; D gene: .; CDR3 protein: CASSLARGNEQFF; CDR3 DNA: TGTGCCAGCAGCTTAGCGCGGGGCAATGAGCAGTTCTTC
clone size: .; J gene: TRBJ2-7; V gene: TRBV28; D gene: TRBD2; CDR3 protein: CASSLLLAGGGEQYF; CDR3 DNA: TGTGCCAGCAGTTTGTTACTAGCGGGAGGTGGCGAGCAGTACTTC
clone size: .; J gene: TRBJ1-1; V gene: TRBV6-5; D gene: .; CDR3 protein: CASSYRRGLETEAFF; CDR3 DNA: TGTGCCAGCAGTTACAGAAGGGGGTTGGAGACTGAAGCTTTCTTT
clone size: .; J gene: TRBJ2-5; V gene: TRBV5-1; D gene: TRBD2; CDR3 protein: CASREGTSGGRETQYF; CDR3 DNA: TGCGCCAGCAGGGAAGGGACTAGCGGGGGCCGGGAGACCCAGTACTTC
clone size: .; J gene: TRBJ2-7; V gene: TRBV9; D gene: TRBD1; CDR3 protein: CASSGQGAYEQYF; CDR3 DNA: TGTGCCAGCAGCGGCCAGGGGGCCTACGAGCAGTACTTC
clone size: .; J gene: TRBJ1-6; V gene: TRBV5-8; D gene: .; CDR3 protein: CASRGGGGVRSPLHF; CDR3 DNA: TGTGCCAGCAGGGGAGGGGGGGGAGTACGGTCACCCCTCCACTTT
clone size: .; J gene: TRBJ2-1; V gene: TRBV27; D gene: .; CDR3 protein: CASSSLSFEQFF; CDR3 DNA: TGTGCCAGCAGCTCCCTTAGTTTTGAGCAGTTCTTC
clone size: .; J gene: TRBJ2-2; V gene: TRBV15; D gene: .; CDR3 protein: CATTPRGGWNTGELFF; CDR3 DNA: TGTGCCACCACCCCCCGGGGTGGTTGGAACACCGGGGAGCTGTTTTTT
clone size: .; J gene: TRBJ2-3; V gene: TRBV14; D gene: .; CDR3 protein: CASSRLAGTDTQYF; CDR3 DNA: TGTGCCAGCAGCCGTCTGGCCGGTACAGATACGCAGTATTTT
clone size: once; J gene: TRBJ2-7; V gene: TRBV28; D gene: .; CDR3 protein: CASSRVPAYEQYF; CDR3 DNA: TGTGCCAGCAGCCGAGTACCCGCCTACGAGCAGTACTTC